Listed below are T cell receptor beta chains from one sample, sequenced in a study of PD-1 blockade in classical Hodgkin lymphoma. Only in-frame clones appear in the TCRdb table, and some are missing; sequencing was by immunoSEQ multiplex PCR. This sample has tens of thousands of clones; roughly nine tenths occur once, and the top ten carry around a tenth. The sample consisted of peripheral blood mononuclear cells (PBMCs), taken before the fourth cycle of nivolumab. The receptors were gathered from a human donor with classical Hodgkin lymphoma. Each CDR3 is given without its conserved first and last residue. A D gene is named only where the DNA matches it firmly.

cdr3_aa	d_call	v_call	j_call
ASSFIGQAF	-	TRBV11-2	TRBJ1-1
ASSYSQGAYGYT	-	TRBV6-6	TRBJ1-2
ASSLIGQMNTEAF	-	TRBV5-4	TRBJ1-1
ASAPEGQGTDTQY	TRBD1	TRBV5-1	TRBJ2-3
ASSLLGSGYEQY	-	TRBV27	TRBJ2-7
ASSNYRGGETQY	TRBD1	TRBV6-4	TRBJ2-5
ASSEMVRGGYT	-	TRBV25-1	TRBJ1-2
ASSFFGGNQPQH	-	TRBV5-4	TRBJ1-5
AISDPGRGQPQH	-	TRBV10-3	TRBJ1-5
ASGPNTGELF	-	TRBV6-6	TRBJ2-2